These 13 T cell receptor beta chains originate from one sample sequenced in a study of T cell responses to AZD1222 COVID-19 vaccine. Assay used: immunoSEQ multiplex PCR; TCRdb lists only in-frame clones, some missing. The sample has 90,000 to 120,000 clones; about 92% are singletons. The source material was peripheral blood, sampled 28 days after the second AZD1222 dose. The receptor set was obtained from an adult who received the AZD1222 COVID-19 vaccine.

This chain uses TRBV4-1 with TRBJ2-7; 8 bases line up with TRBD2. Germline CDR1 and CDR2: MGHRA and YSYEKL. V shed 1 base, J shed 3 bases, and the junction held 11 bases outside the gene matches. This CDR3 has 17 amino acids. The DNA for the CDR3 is TGCGCCAGCAGCCAAGCCGCTATCCAGCGGGAGAGCTACGAGCAGTACTTC. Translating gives CASSQAAIQRESYEQYF.

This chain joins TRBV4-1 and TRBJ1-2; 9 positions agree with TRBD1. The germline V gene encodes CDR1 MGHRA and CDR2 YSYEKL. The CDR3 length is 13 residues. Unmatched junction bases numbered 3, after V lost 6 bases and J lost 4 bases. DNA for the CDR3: TGCGCCAGCAGGAACAGGGGGCTCTATGGCTACACCTTC. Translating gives CASRNRGLYGYTF.

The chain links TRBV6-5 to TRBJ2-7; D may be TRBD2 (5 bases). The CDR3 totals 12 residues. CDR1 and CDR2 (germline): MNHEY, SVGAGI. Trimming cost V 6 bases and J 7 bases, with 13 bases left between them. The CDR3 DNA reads TGTGCCAGCAGGGATGGGCCGGGGGAGCAGTACTTC. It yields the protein CASRDGPGEQYF.

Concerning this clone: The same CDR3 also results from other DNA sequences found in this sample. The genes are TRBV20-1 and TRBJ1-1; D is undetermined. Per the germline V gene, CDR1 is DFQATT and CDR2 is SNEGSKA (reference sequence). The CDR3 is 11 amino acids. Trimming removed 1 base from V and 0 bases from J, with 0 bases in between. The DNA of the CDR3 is TGCAGTGCTAGAGTGAACACTGAAGCTTTCTTT. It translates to CSARVNTEAFF.

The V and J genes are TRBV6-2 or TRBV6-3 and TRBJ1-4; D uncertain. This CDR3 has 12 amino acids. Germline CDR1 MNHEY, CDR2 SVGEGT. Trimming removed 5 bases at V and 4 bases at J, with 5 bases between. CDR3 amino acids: CASSIDNEKLFF. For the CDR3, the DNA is TGTGCCAGCAGTATCGATAATGAAAAACTGTTTTTT.

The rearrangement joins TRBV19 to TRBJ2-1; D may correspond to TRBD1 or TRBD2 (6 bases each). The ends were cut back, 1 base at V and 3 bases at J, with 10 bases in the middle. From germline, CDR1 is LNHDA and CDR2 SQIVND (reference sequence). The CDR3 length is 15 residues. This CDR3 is CASSIGGAGYNEQFF. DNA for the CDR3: TGTGCCAGTAGTATAGGGGGGGCGGGCTACAATGAGCAGTTCTTC.

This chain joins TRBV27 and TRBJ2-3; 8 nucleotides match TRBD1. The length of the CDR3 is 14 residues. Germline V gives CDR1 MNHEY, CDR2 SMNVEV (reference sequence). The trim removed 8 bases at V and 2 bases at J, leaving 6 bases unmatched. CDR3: CASGGRGLTDTQYF. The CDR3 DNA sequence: TGTGCCAGCGGGGGCAGGGGGCTCACAGATACGCAGTATTTT.

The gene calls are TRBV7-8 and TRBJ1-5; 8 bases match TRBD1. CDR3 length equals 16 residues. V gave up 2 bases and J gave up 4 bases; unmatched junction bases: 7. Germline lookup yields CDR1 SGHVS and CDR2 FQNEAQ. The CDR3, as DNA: TGTGCCAGCAGCTTAAAAGACAGGGGATGGAATCAGCCCCAGCATTTT. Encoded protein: CASSLKDRGWNQPQHF.

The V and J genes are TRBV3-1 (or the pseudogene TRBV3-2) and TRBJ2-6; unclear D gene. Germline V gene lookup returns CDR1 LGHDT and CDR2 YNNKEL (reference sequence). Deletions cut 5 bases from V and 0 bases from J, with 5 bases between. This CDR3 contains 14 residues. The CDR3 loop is CASSVSSGANVLTF. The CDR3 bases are TGTGCCAGCAGCGTGAGCTCTGGGGCCAACGTCCTGACTTTC.

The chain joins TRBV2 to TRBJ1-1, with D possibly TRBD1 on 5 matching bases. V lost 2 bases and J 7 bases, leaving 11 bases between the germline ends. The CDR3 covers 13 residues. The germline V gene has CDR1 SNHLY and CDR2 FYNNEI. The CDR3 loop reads CASSESDMSEAFF. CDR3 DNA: TGTGCCAGCAGTGAATCGGACATGAGTGAAGCTTTCTTT. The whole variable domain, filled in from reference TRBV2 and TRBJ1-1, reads EPEVTQTPSHQVTQMGQEVILRCVPISNHLYFYWYRQILGQKVEFLVSFYNNEISEKSEIFDDQFSVERPDGSNFTLKIRSTKLEDSAMYFCASSESDMSEAFFGQGTRLTVV.

This CDR3 is CASSQDLPYGYTF. Here the CDR3 DNA reads TGCGCCAGCAGCCAAGATCTGCCCTATGGCTACACCTTC. The chain carries TRBV4-3 and TRBJ1-2, with D uncertain. CDR1 is LGHNA and CDR2 is YSLEER in the germline V gene. The CDR3 sequence is 13 residues long. V was cut by 0 bases and J by 4 bases, with 6 bases left in between.

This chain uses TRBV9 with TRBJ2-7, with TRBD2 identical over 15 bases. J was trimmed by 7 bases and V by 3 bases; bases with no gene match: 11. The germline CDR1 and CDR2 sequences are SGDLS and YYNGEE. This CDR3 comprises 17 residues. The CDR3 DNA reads TGTGCCAGCAGCGCCCCTGGACTAGCGGGAGGGTGCGTTGAGCAGTACTTC. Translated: CASSAPGLAGGCVEQYF.

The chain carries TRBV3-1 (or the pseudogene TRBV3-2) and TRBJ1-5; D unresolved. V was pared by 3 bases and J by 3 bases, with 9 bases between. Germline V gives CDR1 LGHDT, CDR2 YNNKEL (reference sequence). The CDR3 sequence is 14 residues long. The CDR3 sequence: CASSQGPLNQPQHF. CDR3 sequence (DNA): TGTGCCAGCAGCCAGGGCCCGCTCAATCAGCCCCAGCATTTT.